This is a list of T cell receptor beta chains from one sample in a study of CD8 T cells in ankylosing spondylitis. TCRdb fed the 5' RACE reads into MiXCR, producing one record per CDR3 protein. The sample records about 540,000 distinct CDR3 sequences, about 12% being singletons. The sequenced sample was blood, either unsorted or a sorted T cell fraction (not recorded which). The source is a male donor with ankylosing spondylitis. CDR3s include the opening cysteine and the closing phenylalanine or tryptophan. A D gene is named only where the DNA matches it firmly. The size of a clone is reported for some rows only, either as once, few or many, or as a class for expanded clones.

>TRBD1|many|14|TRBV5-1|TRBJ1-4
TGCGCCAGCAGCTCCGGGACAGGCTATGAAAAACTGTTTTTT
CASSSGTGYEKLFF
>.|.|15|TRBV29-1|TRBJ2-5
TGCAGCGTTGAAGATGCAGAGGTCTTAGCGGAGACCCAGTACTTC
CSVEDAEVLAETQYF
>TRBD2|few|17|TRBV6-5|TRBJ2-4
TGTGCCAGCAGTTACTCGGGGGCGGGAGGGCCCAGAAACATTCAGTACTTC
CASSYSGAGGPRNIQYF
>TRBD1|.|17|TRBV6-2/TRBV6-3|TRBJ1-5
TGTGCCAGCAGGCAATTCTTCAGGGGGTATGGCAATCAGCCCCAGCATTTT
CASRQFFRGYGNQPQHF
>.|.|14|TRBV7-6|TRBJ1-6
TGTGCCAGCAGCGAGCGGGGTCATGCGTCACCCCTCCACTTT
CASSERGHASPLHF
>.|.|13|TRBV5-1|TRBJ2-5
TGCGCCAGCAGCCAAGCGGGCTTGGAGACCCAGTACTTC
CASSQAGLETQYF
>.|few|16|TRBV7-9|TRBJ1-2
TGTGCCAGCAGCCTCGGGGGGCAGGCTACTAACTATGGCTACACCTTC
CASSLGGQATNYGYTF
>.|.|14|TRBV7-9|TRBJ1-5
TGTGCCAGCAGCTCCCGGCACAACAATCAGCCCCAGCATTTT
CASSSRHNNQPQHF
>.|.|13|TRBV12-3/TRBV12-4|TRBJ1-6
TGTGCCAGCACTCTACGGGCCCGGTCACCCCTCCACTTT
CASTLRARSPLHF
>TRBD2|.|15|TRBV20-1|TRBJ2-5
TGCAGTGCTAGAGATAAGACTAGCGGGCAAGAGACCCAGTACTTC
CSARDKTSGQETQYF
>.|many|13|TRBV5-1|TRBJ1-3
TGCGCCAGCAGCTTAGACAGCGGAAACACCATATATTTT
CASSLDSGNTIYF
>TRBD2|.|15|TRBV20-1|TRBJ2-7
TGCAGTGCTAGGACTAGCGGATACGGCAGGCACGAGCAGTACTTC
CSARTSGYGRHEQYF
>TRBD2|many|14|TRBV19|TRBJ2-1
TGTGCCAGTACTAGCGGTTACTCCTACAATGAGCAGTTCTTC
CASTSGYSYNEQFF
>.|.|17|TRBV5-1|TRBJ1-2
TGCGCCAGCAGCTTGCCCCCCGCAGGTGGGAGTAACTATGGCTACACCTTC
CASSLPPAGGSNYGYTF
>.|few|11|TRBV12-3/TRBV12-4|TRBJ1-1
TGTGCCAGCAGTTTCGAGTCGAAGGCTTTCTTT
CASSFESKAFF
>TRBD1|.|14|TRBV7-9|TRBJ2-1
TGTGCCAGCAGCTTGCAGGGGGTGCCCCAAGGGCAGTTCTTC
CASSLQGVPQGQFF
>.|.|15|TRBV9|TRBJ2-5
TGTGCCAGCAGCGTAGGCCTCGACAGACAAGAGACCCAGTACTTC
CASSVGLDRQETQYF
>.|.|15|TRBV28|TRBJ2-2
TGTGCCAGCGTCGGACGTACTTGGAACACCGGGGAGCTGTTTTTT
CASVGRTWNTGELFF
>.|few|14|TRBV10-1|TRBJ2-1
TGCGCCAGCAGTGCTAGAGACTCCTACAATGAGCAGTTCTTC
CASSARDSYNEQFF
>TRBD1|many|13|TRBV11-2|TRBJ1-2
TGTGCCAGCAGCTCGAGACAGGGCTATGGCTACACCTTC
CASSSRQGYGYTF